The 9 T cell receptor beta chains below come from one sample, sequenced in a study of cytomegalovirus exposure and HLA in healthy donors. Researchers ran the PCR with 60 Vbeta and 13 Jbeta primers. Only in-frame clones appear in the TCRdb table, and some are missing; sequencing was by immunoSEQ multiplex PCR. Of around 120,000 clones listed, 8% to 10% are singletons. Sample: PBMCs. Source of these receptors: a man in his thirties or forties in good health and CMV-seronegative.

The table lists this clone with a few counts. The chain joins TRBV27 to TRBJ2-7, with 15 positions matching TRBD2. V lost 6 bases to trimming and J lost 7 bases; unmatched junction nucleotides: 7. The germline CDR1 and CDR2 sequences are MNHEY and SMNVEV (reference sequence). The CDR3 has 15 amino acids. CDR3 coding DNA: TGTGCCAGCAGCCAGGGACTAGCGGGAGGCGGAGAGCAGTACTTC. Amino acid sequence: CASSQGLAGGGEQYF.

This clone was observed a few times. This chain uses TRBV7-2 with TRBJ2-7, with TRBD2 as a possible D gene (5 bases). This CDR3 is 15 amino acids long. V lost 2 bases, J lost 3 bases, and 14 bases lay in between. From germline, CDR1 is SGHTA and CDR2 FQGNSA. CDR3 nucleotides: TGTGCCAGCAGCTTATTCTACGGGATTAACTACGAGCAGTACTTC. Translated: CASSLFYGINYEQYF.

This clone was detected a few times. In nucleotides, the CDR3 is TGCAGCGCACAGGGGGTTTATGGCTACACCTTC. Translation gives CSAQGVYGYTF. V gene TRBV29-1 combines with J gene TRBJ1-2; 8 nucleotides agree with TRBD1. Germline CDR1 SQVTM, CDR2 ANQGSEA. Germline trimming cut 7 bases from V and 5 bases from J; bases unmatched to any gene: 3. The CDR3 is made up of 11 amino acids.

This clone has a handful of counts. The rearrangement joins TRBV2 to TRBJ2-7; D possibly corresponds to TRBD2 (5 bases). The ends were cut back, 4 bases at V and 0 bases at J, with 13 bases in the middle. Germline values: CDR1 SNHLY, CDR2 FYNNEI. The CDR3 covers 15 residues. The CDR3 loop reads CASSVQRLSSYEQYF. As DNA, the CDR3 is TGTGCCAGCAGTGTGCAGCGGTTAAGCTCCTACGAGCAGTACTTC.

This clone occurred a few times. V and J are TRBV2 and TRBJ2-7, with 7 bases that match TRBD1. The CDR3 totals 14 residues. CDR1 is SNHLY and CDR2 is FYNNEI in the germline V gene. Losses at the gene ends were 2 bases for V and 6 bases for J; bases not matched to a gene: 7. CDR3 in DNA: TGTGCCAGCAGTGAACTTCAGGGGGTCGGCGAGCAGTACTTC. As protein: CASSELQGVGEQYF.

V gene TRBV12-5 combines with J gene TRBJ2-5, with 7 positions matching TRBD2. Unmatched junction bases numbered 10, after V lost 6 bases and J lost 0 bases. The CDR3 is made up of 16 amino acids. Germline-derived CDR1 and CDR2 are LGHNT and FRNRAP. The CDR3: CASGGGGPYDQETQYF. CDR3 sequence (DNA): TGTGCTAGTGGGGGGGGAGGGCCGTATGACCAAGAGACCCAGTACTTC.

This clone was detected only a few times. The rearrangement uses TRBV19 and TRBJ1-1; D uncertain. CDR3 length equals 14 residues. Trimming took 1 base from V and 0 from J, leaving 6 bases between them. Germline CDR1 reads LNHDA; CDR2 reads SQIVND (reference sequence). The CDR3 nucleotides are TGTGCCAGTAGTATAGGGGGAGTGAACACTGAAGCTTTCTTT. Protein product: CASSIGGVNTEAFF.

The chain combines TRBV5-4 with TRBJ1-5, with TRBD1 matching 7 bases. The CDR3 has 14 amino acids. Losses at the gene ends were 7 bases for V and 1 base for J; bases not matched to a gene: 5. Per germline, CDR1 SGHNT and CDR2 YYREEE (reference sequence). This CDR3 reads CASSIQGSNQPQHF. The CDR3 nucleotides are TGTGCCAGCTCGATACAGGGGAGCAATCAGCCCCAGCATTTT.

The chain combines TRBV10-3 with TRBJ2-7; D perhaps matches TRBD1 (5 bases). The CDR3 loop spans 14 amino acids. The germline CDR1 and CDR2 sequences are ENHRY and SYGVKD. The ends were cut back, 4 bases at V and 0 bases at J, with 10 bases in the middle. As DNA, the CDR3 is TGTGCCATCAGTGGTCAGGGCAGCTCCTACGAGCAGTACTTC. Its protein is CAISGQGSSYEQYF.